This T cell receptor beta chain was identified during a study of T-cell reconstitution after alpha-beta-depleted transplantation in children. V lost 3 bases, J lost 1 base, and 8 bases lay in between. Germline CDR1 KGHSH, CDR2 LQKENI. The CDR3 runs to 14 residues. This clonotype was counted only a few times. Its target is unknown. TCRbeta library construction was performed incorporating unique molecular identifiers. TCRdb reprocessed the PCR reads via MiXCR and lists one record per CDR3 protein. The repertoire holds approximately 130,000 distinct CDR3 sequences, with about a tenth as singletons. Study-wide results and caveats: Diversity of TCRbeta at day 60 was high in some patients, arising from surviving recipient T cells and thymic progenitors. Several hundred expanded graft clones reportedly were the source of alpha-beta T cells about two months after transplant. Hyperexpanded clones declined; after one year, newly produced T cells mostly supplied diversity.

The V gene is TRBV18, the J gene TRBJ2-3; the D is unclear. The sample in question was PBMCs, mostly from graft donor cells, obtained 180 days after TCRalphabeta/CD19-depleted stem cell transplant. This TCR came from a girl under three years old who had a stem cell transplant for combined immunodeficiency, so the T cells may come from the graft donor. Written as DNA, the CDR3 is TGTGCCAGCTCACCCGGACGGCGCACAGATACGCAGTATTTT. The encoded protein is CASSPGRRTDTQYF.